A single sample gave rise to the 22 T cell receptor beta chains below, sequenced in a study of blood T cells in healthy people across ages. A J-beta primer mix and a sample-barcoded 5' primer were used in a second PCR of roughly 7 to 12 cycles. MiXCR was run by TCRdb on the 5' RACE reads, yielding one entry per CDR3 protein. This sample carries about 800,000 distinct CDR3 sequences, 55% to 70% of them seen once, and the ten largest clones take 22%. The sample taken for sequencing was blood. The receptor set was obtained from a man younger than 45 in good health.

In this sample, this clonotype turned up a few times. The chain links TRBV6-1 to TRBJ2-1, with TRBD1 matching over 7 bases. V shed 6 bases, J shed 9 bases, and the junction held 8 bases outside the gene matches. CDR3 size: 13 residues. CDR1 is MNHNS, CDR2 SASEGT, per germline. The CDR3 loop reads CASSRQGEGEQFF. The CDR3 DNA is TGTGCCAGCAGCCGGCAGGGGGAAGGTGAGCAGTTCTTC.

This rearrangement joins TRBV7-9 to TRBJ1-2, with 9 bases aligning to TRBD1. With 5 bases clipped from V and 5 bases from J, the junction kept 9 bases outside the gene matches. Germline V gene lookup returns CDR1 SEHNR and CDR2 FQNEAQ (reference sequence). The CDR3 loop spans 15 amino acids. CDR3 loop: CASSPGETGGYGYTF. For the CDR3, the DNA is TGTGCCAGCAGCCCCGGGGAGACAGGGGGGTATGGCTACACCTTC.

Points on this clonotype: One end of the junction varies from germline; a read error may be responsible. The gene calls are TRBV20-1 and TRBJ2-1, with 8 bases that match TRBD1. The V gene's germline CDR1 is DFQATT and CDR2 SNEGSKA (reference sequence). The CDR3 length is 15 residues. The CDR3 here is CSARAPQGESNEQFF. The CDR3, as DNA: TGCAGTGCCAGAGCCCCACAGGGGGAGTCCAATGAGCAGTTCTTC.

The V and J genes are TRBV28 and TRBJ2-7; 8 positions agree with TRBD2. Germline V CDR1 and CDR2: MDHEN, SYDVKM. V trimming: 5 bases; J trimming: 3 bases; junction bases outside the gene matches: 15. The CDR3 is 17 amino acids. The CDR3 bases are TGTGCCAGCAGTACCCCTCTTGGAACTAGCGGAATCTACGAGCAGTACTTC. Amino acid sequence: CASSTPLGTSGIYEQYF.

The chain employs TRBV29-1 and TRBJ2-3; 8 nucleotides align to TRBD2. The germline V gene encodes CDR1 SQVTM and CDR2 ANQGSEA. The length of the CDR3 is 14 residues. Trimming removed 4 bases from V and 6 bases from J; junction bases left unmatched: 9. In nucleotides, the CDR3 is TGCAGCGTTGTACTAGCGCCGGGAGGGGATACGCAGTATTTT. This translates into CSVVLAPGGDTQYF.

V usage is TRBV4-2 and J usage is TRBJ1-2; no clear D. This CDR3 spans 16 amino acids. CDR1 and CDR2 (germline): LGHNA, YNFKEQ. Trimming removed 1 base at V and 2 bases at J, with 14 bases between. The CDR3: CASSQGSSGSNYGYTF. The CDR3 DNA reads as TGTGCCAGCAGCCAAGGTTCTTCGGGGAGCAACTATGGCTACACCTTC.

The gene calls are TRBV20-1 and TRBJ2-3, with 12 bases fitting TRBD2. The germline CDR1 and CDR2 sequences are DFQATT and SNEGSKA (reference sequence). J gave up 4 bases and V 6 bases, and 2 bases lay outside the gene matches. The CDR3 is 13 amino acids. In nucleotides, the CDR3 is TGCAGTGCCCGACTAGCGGGAGCAGATACGCAGTATTTT. Residues: CSARLAGADTQYF.

The V gene is TRBV6-2 or TRBV6-3, the J gene TRBJ2-4; D remains ambiguous. Judging by the DNA end, TRBJ2-7 fits better; the J call may be wrong. Germline-derived CDR1 and CDR2 are MNHEY and SVGEGT. The CDR3 is made up of 13 amino acids. The CDR3 bases are TGTGCCAGCAGCCCCCCCGAGCTATTCGAGCAGTACTTC. Amino acids: CASSPPELFEQYF.

This clonotype was detected only once. The gene calls are TRBV11-2 and TRBJ2-7, with D perhaps TRBD1 or TRBD2 (6 bases each). The end of the DNA is better explained by TRBJ2-1, so the J call may be wrong. The CDR3 covers 15 residues. Per germline, CDR1 SGHAT and CDR2 FQNNGV. The CDR3 DNA reads as TGTGCCAGCAGCAAGGTGGGGGAGAGGGGGGATGAGCAGTTCTTC. It codes for CASSKVGERGDEQFF.

The rearrangement uses TRBV7-8 and TRBJ2-5; 7 bases are shared with TRBD2. The DNA matches TRBJ2-7 better at its end, which makes the J call doubtful. CDR3 length equals 15 residues. The germline gives CDR1 SGHVS, CDR2 FQNEAQ. The CDR3 coding sequence is TGTGCCAGCAGCTTAAGACTAGCAGCTTTGGGCGAGCAGTACTTC. This translates into CASSLRLAALGEQYF.

This clonotype showed up just a few times. The chain carries TRBV10-3 and TRBJ2-1, with D perhaps assigned TRBD1 or TRBD2 (5 bases each). Germline V CDR1 and CDR2: ENHRY, SYGVKD. This CDR3 comprises 12 residues. The germline V and J ends were trimmed by 3 bases and 14 bases, with 14 bases remaining between them. CDR3 sequence (DNA): TGTGCCATCAGTGACATCCCTTTGGGGGAGTTCTTC. This sequence encodes CAISDIPLGEFF.

The chain employs TRBV28 and TRBJ1-4; 9 bases match TRBD1. V shed 5 bases, J shed 8 bases, and the junction held 18 bases outside the gene matches. The CDR3 sequence is 18 residues long. Germline V lookup: CDR1 MDHEN, CDR2 SYDVKM. As DNA, the CDR3 is TGTGCCAGCAGTCACCGGACAGGGGCGGGTTATGTGGGAGAAAAACTGTTTTTT. The encoded protein is CASSHRTGAGYVGEKLFF.

This clonotype counts as large (0.1 to 1%). The chain uses TRBV7-2 and TRBJ2-5; D possibly corresponds to TRBD2 (5 bases). Per germline, CDR1 SGHTA and CDR2 FQGNSA. Trimming removed 8 bases from V and 3 bases from J, with 13 bases in between. The CDR3 extends over 13 amino acids. CDR3 sequence (DNA): TGTGCCAGCGCCTTCGCGGGCAAAGAGACCCAGTACTTC. Its translation is CASAFAGKETQYF.

The gene calls are TRBV30 and TRBJ2-7, with a tentative D call TRBD1 (7 bases). V was clipped by 1 base and J by 7 bases, with 11 bases between them. This CDR3 spans 12 amino acids. Germline CDR1 reads GTSNPN; CDR2 reads SVGIG (reference sequence). The CDR3 DNA sequence: TGTGCCTGGAGTGCAGGGGGGATGGAGCAGTACTTC. Translated: CAWSAGGMEQYF.

The gene calls are TRBV28 and TRBJ2-5; D gene uncertain. The end of the DNA aligns better with TRBJ2-7, so the J call may be wrong. Germline CDR1 and CDR2: MDHEN and SYDVKM. There are 15 residues in the CDR3. This CDR3 reads CASSSPPLDGYEQYF. DNA of the CDR3: TGTGCCAGCAGTTCCCCCCCTTTAGACGGTTACGAGCAGTACTTC.

The J gene is TRBJ2-7, the V gene TRBV6-2 or TRBV6-3; 7 bases line up with TRBD1. The CDR3 covers 14 residues. Germline V gene sequence: CDR1 MNHEY, CDR2 SVGEGT. J lost 3 bases, V lost 6 bases, and 8 bases had no gene match. The CDR3 region is CASRKTGTVYEQYF. CDR3 in DNA: TGTGCCAGCAGGAAGACCGGGACAGTCTACGAGCAGTACTTC.

This clonotype showed up just once. J is TRBJ2-2 and V is TRBV28; TRBD1 agrees at 9 bases. Germline values: CDR1 MDHEN, CDR2 SYDVKM. The CDR3 length is 14 residues. Trimming at V came to 5 bases and at J to 6 bases, leaving 4 bases not matched to a gene. Here the CDR3 DNA reads TGTGCCAGCAGTGTCCGGGACAGGGCCGGGGAGCTGTTTTTT. Protein: CASSVRDRAGELFF. The full variable domain, rest sourced from reference TRBV28 and TRBJ2-2, is DVKVTQSSRYLVKRTGEKVFLECVQDMDHENMFWYRQDPGLGLRLIYFSYDVKMKEKGDIPEGYSVSREKKERFSLILESASTNQTSMYLCASSVRDRAGELFFGEGSRLTVL.

This clonotype was found once. The V and J genes are TRBV7-8 and TRBJ2-3; 10 bases are shared with TRBD1. Unmatched junction bases numbered 7, after V lost 4 bases and J lost 3 bases. The CDR3 loop spans 16 amino acids. Germline V CDR1 and CDR2: SGHVS, FQNEAQ. CDR3 residues: CASSWGTGVGTDTQYF. CDR3 bases: TGTGCCAGCAGCTGGGGGACAGGGGTGGGGACAGATACGCAGTATTTT.

The J gene is TRBJ2-3, the V gene TRBV15, with 7 bases that match TRBD2. The germline CDR1 and CDR2 sequences are LNHNV and YYDKDF (reference sequence). V lost 0 bases to trimming and J lost 3 bases; unmatched junction nucleotides: 3. The CDR3 consists of 15 residues. The CDR3 DNA reads TGTGCCACCAGCAGAGACGGGACTACAACAGATACGCAGTATTTT. Translation: CATSRDGTTTDTQYF.

V is TRBV12-5 and J is TRBJ2-7, with D uncertain. CDR1 LGHNT and CDR2 FRNRAP come from the germline V gene. Trimming took 6 bases from V and 3 from J, leaving 9 bases between them. The CDR3 is 12 residues long. The CDR3 DNA reads as TGTGCTAGTGGACCGGACGACTACGAGCAGTACTTC. This translates into CASGPDDYEQYF.

This clonotype was counted only a few times. The V gene is TRBV6-2 or TRBV6-3, the J gene TRBJ2-6; D gene unclear. V was trimmed by 7 bases and J by 5 bases, leaving 12 bases between them. The CDR3 loop spans 14 amino acids. The V gene's germline CDR1 is MNHEY and CDR2 SVGEGT. The CDR3 DNA reads TGTGCCAGCATCGATGGAAGCTGGGCCAACGTCCTGACTTTC. Its translation: CASIDGSWANVLTF.

The V gene is TRBV13, the J gene TRBJ1-2, with D perhaps matching TRBD1 (6 bases). The germline V gene has CDR1 PRHDT and CDR2 FYEKMQ (reference sequence). V was trimmed by 1 base and J by 7 bases, leaving 16 bases between them. This CDR3 contains 15 residues. CDR3: CASSLDGGIWSGYTF. In nucleotides, the CDR3 is TGTGCCAGCAGCTTAGATGGGGGCATATGGTCTGGCTACACCTTC.